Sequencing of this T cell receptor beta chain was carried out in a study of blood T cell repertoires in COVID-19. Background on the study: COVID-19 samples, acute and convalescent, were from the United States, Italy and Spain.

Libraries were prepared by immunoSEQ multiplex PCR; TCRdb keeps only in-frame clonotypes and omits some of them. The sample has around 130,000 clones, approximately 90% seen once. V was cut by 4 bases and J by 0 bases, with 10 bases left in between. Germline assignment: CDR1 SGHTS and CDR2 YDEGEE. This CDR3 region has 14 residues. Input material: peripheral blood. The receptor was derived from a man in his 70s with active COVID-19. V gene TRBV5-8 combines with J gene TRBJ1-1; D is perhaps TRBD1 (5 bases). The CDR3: CASSRGTLNTEAFF. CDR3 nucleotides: TGTGCCAGCAGCCGGGGGACCTTGAACACTGAAGCTTTCTTT.